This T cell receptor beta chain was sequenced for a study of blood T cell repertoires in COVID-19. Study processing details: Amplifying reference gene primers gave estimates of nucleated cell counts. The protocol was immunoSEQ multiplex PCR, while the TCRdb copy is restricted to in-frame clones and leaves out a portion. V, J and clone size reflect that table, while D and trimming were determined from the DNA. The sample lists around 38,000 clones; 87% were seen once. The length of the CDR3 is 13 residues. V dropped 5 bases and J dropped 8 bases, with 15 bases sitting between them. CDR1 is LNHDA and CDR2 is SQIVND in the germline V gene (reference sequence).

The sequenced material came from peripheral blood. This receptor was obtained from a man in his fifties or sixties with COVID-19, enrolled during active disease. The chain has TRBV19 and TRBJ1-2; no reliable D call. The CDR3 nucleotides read TGTGCCAGTAGTGATGAGGGATATTCGGGCTACACCTTC. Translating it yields CASSDEGYSGYTF.